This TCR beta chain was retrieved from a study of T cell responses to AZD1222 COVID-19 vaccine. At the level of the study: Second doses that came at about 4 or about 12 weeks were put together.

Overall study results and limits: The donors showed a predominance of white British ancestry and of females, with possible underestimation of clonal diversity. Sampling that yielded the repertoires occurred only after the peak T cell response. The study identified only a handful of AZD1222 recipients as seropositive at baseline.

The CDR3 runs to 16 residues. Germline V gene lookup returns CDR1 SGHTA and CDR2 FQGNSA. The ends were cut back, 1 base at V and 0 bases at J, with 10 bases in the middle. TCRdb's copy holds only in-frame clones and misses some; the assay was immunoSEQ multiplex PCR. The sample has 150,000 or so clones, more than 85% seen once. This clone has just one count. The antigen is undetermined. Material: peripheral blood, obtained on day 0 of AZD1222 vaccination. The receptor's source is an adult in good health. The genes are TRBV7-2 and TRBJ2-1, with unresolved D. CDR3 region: CASSLGPKSSYNEQFF. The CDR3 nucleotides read TGTGCCAGCAGCTTAGGGCCCAAGAGCTCCTACAATGAGCAGTTCTTC. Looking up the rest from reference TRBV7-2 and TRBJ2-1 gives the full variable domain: GAGVSQSPSNKVTEKGKDVELRCDPISGHTALYWYRQSLGQGLEFLIYFQGNSAPDKSGLPSDRFSAERTGGSVSTLTIQRTQQEDSAVYLCASSLGPKSSYNEQFFGPGTRLTVL.